This record concerns one T cell receptor (beta chain) sequence. This specimen includes other DNA sequences encoding the same CDR3. How the authors handled the data: It was from reference gene primer amplification that nucleated cell counts were estimated. TCRdb's table, derived via immunoSEQ multiplex PCR, lists solely in-frame clones and lacks some. That table gives V, J and clone size, and the DNA gave D and trimming. The sample holds fewer than 150,000 clones, under 80% seen once. This specimen comes from a study of blood T cell repertoires in COVID-19. CDR1 KGHSH and CDR2 LQKENI come from the germline V gene. The V and J ends lost 4 bases and 0 bases respectively, with 12 bases between them. CDR3 length equals 15 residues.

The sample taken for sequencing was peripheral blood. This receptor was identified in a man in his fifties or sixties with acute or convalescent COVID-19. The chain couples TRBV18 to TRBJ2-5, with D possibly being TRBD2 (5 bases). The CDR3 sequence is CASSQSTGDQETQYF. In DNA form, the CDR3 reads TGTGCCAGCTCACAATCAACCGGGGACCAAGAGACCCAGTACTTC.